This paragraph reports one TCR beta chain. The antigen is not known. V shed 6 bases and J 6 bases; nucleotides not matched to a gene: 5. The germline CDR1 and CDR2 sequences are SNHLY and FYNNEI. The CDR3 is made up of 14 amino acids. This sample was taken from a study of cytomegalovirus exposure and HLA in healthy donors. As for the study in general: The Caucasian-associated ancestry cluster held 80% to 90% of around 380 genotyped donors. Study outcomes and limitations: Within an earlier analysis, most TCR beta V segments proved productive either about 90% or about 30% of the time. Reports indicated that the classifier achieved high specificity and sensitivity in diagnosing cytomegalovirus status. TCR beta chain V- and J-gene trimming was linked, in a later analysis, to a missense variant in DCLRE1C.

The study ran its PCR with 60 Vbeta and 13 Jbeta primers. Produced via immunoSEQ multiplex PCR; TCRdb's table is partial and in-frame only. The data show about 110,000 clones, 73% seen once. V usage is TRBV2 and J usage is TRBJ2-2; the match to TRBD1 covers 9 bases. Sequenced: PBMCs. This clonotype originated in a man in his forties or fifties in good health and CMV-seronegative. The CDR3 DNA reads TGTGCCAGCAGGACAGGGGGGAGAGCCGGGGAGCTGTTTTTT. It is translated as CASRTGGRAGELFF.